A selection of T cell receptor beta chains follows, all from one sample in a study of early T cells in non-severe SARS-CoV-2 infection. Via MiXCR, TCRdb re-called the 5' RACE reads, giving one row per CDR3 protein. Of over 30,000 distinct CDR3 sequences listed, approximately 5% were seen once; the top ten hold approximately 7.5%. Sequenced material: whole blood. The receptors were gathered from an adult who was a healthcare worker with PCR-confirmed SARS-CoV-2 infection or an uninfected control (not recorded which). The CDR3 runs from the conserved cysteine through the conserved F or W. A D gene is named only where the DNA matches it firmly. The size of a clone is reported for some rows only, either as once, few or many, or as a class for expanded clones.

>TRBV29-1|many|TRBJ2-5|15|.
CSVEERAGGRETQYF
TGCAGCGTTGAAGAACGGGCGGGTGGCCGAGAGACCCAGTACTTC
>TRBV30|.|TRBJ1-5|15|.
CAWSVRSLGNQPQHF
TGTGCCTGGAGTGTACGGAGTTTGGGTAATCAGCCCCAGCATTTT
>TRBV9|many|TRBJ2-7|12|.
CASSADSYEQYF
TGTGCCAGCAGCGCGGACAGCTACGAGCAGTACTTC
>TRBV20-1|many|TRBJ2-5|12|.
CSARRAVETQYF
TGCAGTGCTAGACGGGCGGTAGAGACCCAGTACTTC
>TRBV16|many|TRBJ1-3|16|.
CASSQLAGPSGNTIYF
TGTGCCAGCAGCCAATTGGCAGGCCCCTCTGGAAACACCATATATTTT
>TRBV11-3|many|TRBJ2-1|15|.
CASSRRDKAYNEQFF
TGTGCCAGCAGCCGCAGGGACAAAGCCTACAATGAGCAGTTCTTC
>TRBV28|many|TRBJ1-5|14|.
CASSRTGMSQPQHF
TGTGCCAGCAGTCGTACAGGTATGAGTCAGCCCCAGCATTTT
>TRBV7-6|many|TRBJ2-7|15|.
CASSSPGTVDNEQYF
TGTGCCAGCAGCTCCCCCGGGACGGTGGATAACGAGCAGTACTTC
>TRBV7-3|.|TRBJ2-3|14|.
CASSLEGGTDTQYF
TGTGCCAGCAGCTTAGAGGGGGGGACAGATACGCAGTATTTT
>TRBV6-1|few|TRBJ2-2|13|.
CASSEVRTGELFF
TGTGCCAGCAGTGAAGTGCGCACCGGGGAGCTGTTTTTT
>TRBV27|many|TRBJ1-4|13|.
CASSLYHNEKLFF
TGTGCCAGCAGTTTATACCATAATGAAAAACTGTTTTTT
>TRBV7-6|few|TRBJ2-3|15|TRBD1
CASSLQDRLTDTQYF
TGTGCCAGCAGCCTACAGGACAGGCTGACAGATACGCAGTATTTT
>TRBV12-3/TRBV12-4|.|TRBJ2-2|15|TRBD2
CASSFTSGGPGELFF
TGTGCCAGCAGTTTCACTAGCGGGGGCCCCGGGGAGCTGTTTTTT
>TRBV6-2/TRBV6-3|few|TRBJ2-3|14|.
CASRDGAGGDTQYF
TGTGCCAGCAGAGACGGAGCTGGTGGCGATACGCAGTATTTT
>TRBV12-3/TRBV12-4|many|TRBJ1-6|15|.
CASSSVQGRNSPLHF
TGTGCCAGCAGTTCCGTTCAGGGGAGGAATTCACCCCTCCACTTT
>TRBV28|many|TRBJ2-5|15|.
CASTDRGWLEETQYF
TGTGCCAGCACCGACCGTGGATGGCTAGAGGAGACCCAGTACTTC
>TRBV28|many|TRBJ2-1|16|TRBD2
CASSSPPGTTLNEQFF
TGTGCCAGCAGTTCACCCCCCGGGACTACCCTCAATGAGCAGTTCTTC
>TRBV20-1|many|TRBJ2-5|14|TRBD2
CSAPGLAGVETQYF
TGCAGTGCTCCGGGACTAGCGGGGGTGGAGACCCAGTACTTC
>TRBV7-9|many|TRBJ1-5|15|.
CASSFQGGGNQPQHF
TGTGCCAGCAGCTTCCAGGGAGGGGGCAATCAGCCCCAGCATTTT
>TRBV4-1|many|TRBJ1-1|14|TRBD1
CASSQLTGETEAFF
TGCGCCAGCAGCCAATTGACAGGGGAAACTGAAGCTTTCTTT
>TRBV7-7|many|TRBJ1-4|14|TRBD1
CASSKGGVNEKLFF
TGTGCCAGCAGCAAAGGGGGCGTGAATGAAAAACTGTTTTTT
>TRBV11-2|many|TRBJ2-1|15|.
CASSLEALGYNEQFF
TGTGCCAGCAGCTTAGAAGCCCTAGGGTACAATGAGCAGTTCTTC
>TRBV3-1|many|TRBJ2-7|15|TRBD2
CASSQGTAGAYEQYF
TGTGCCAGCAGCCAAGGAACAGCGGGGGCCTACGAGCAGTACTTC
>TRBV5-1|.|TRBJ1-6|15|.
CASSLGSPSNSPLHF
TGCGCCAGCAGCTTAGGATCACCGAGTAATTCACCCCTCCACTTT
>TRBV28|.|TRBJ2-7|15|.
CASSLPNRQNYEQYF
TGTGCCAGCAGTTTGCCGAACCGACAGAATTACGAGCAGTACTTC
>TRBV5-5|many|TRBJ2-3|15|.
CASSLYGPRADTQYF
TGTGCCAGCAGCTTGTATGGACCGCGCGCAGATACGCAGTATTTT
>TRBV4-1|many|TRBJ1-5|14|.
CASSHGPGFQPQHF
TGCGCCAGCAGCCACGGACCCGGGTTTCAGCCCCAGCATTTT
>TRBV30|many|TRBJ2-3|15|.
CAWSVSEGFGDTQYF
TGTGCCTGGAGTGTAAGTGAGGGATTCGGAGATACGCAGTATTTT
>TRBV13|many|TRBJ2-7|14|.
CASSPGRGSYEQYF
TGTGCCAGCAGCCCCGGACGGGGCTCCTACGAGCAGTACTTC
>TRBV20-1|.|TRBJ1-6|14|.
CSASPGGIDSPLHF
TGCAGTGCCAGTCCGGGGGGCATAGATTCACCCCTCCACTTT
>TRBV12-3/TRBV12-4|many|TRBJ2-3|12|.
CASSLAGGNEYF
TGTGCCAGCAGTTTAGCGGGGGGTAATGAGTATTTT
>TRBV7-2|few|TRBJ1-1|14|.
CASSLNRPNTEAFF
TGTGCCAGCAGCTTGAACAGACCCAACACTGAAGCTTTCTTT
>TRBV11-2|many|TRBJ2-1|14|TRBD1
CASSLDRVNNEQFF
TGTGCCAGCAGTTTGGACAGGGTTAACAATGAGCAGTTCTTC
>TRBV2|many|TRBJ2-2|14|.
CASSGQGSTGELFF
TGTGCCAGCAGTGGCCAGGGGAGCACCGGGGAGCTGTTTTTT
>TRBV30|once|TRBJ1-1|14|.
CAWERSGGATEAFF
TGTGCCTGGGAGAGGTCGGGGGGTGCCACTGAAGCTTTCTTT
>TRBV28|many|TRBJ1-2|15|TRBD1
CASRPRDRVIYGYTF
TGTGCCAGCAGGCCCCGGGACAGGGTGATCTATGGCTACACCTTC
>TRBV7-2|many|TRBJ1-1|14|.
CASSFELLNTEAFF
TGTGCCAGCAGCTTTGAGCTCCTGAACACTGAAGCTTTCTTT
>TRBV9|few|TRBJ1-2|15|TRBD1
CASSPRAGTDYGYTF
TGTGCCAGCAGCCCACGAGCGGGGACAGACTATGGCTACACCTTC
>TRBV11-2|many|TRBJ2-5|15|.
CASSLGPGAYETQYF
TGTGCCAGCAGCTTAGGCCCGGGGGCCTATGAGACCCAGTACTTC
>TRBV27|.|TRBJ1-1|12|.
CASRTTGTEAFF
TGTGCCAGCAGGACGACGGGGACTGAAGCTTTCTTT
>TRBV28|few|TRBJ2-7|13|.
CASSRPPPYEQYF
TGTGCCAGCAGCCGGCCCCCCCCCTACGAGCAGTACTTC
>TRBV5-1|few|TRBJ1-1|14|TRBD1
CASSSDRSNTEAFF
TGCGCCAGCAGCTCGGACAGGTCGAACACTGAAGCTTTCTTT
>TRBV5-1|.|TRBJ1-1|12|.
CASSRLGSEAFF
TGCGCCAGCAGTCGATTGGGGTCTGAAGCTTTCTTT
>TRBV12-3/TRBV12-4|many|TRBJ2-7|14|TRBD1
CASSKLGQTYEQYF
TGTGCCAGCAGCAAACTGGGACAGACCTACGAGCAGTACTTC
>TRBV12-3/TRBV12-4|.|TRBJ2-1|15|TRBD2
CASSAGTSYYNEQFF
TGTGCCAGCAGTGCCGGGACTAGCTACTACAATGAGCAGTTCTTC